These T cell receptor beta chains were read from a single sample in a study of OX40 agonist ivuxolimab in advanced cancers. Clones were sequenced by immunoSEQ multiplex PCR, and TCRdb holds only the in-frame ones, with some missing. This table holds over 50,000 clones, 80% to 95% found once. Sequenced here: CD4+ or CD8+ T cells sorted from blood, sampled in a trial of the OX40 agonist ivuxolimab. Receptors were obtained from an adult with an advanced solid tumor such as melanoma, head and neck, liver or kidney cancer. Both conserved end residues are part of each CDR3. Fields, in order: clone size, D gene, J gene, V gene, CDR3 DNA, CDR3 protein. The D gene is left open where the match is weak. Some rows mark clone size as missing; the rest say once, few, many or name a class of expanded clone.

>NA|NA|TRBJ1-1|TRBV12-5
TGTGCTAGTGGCCCGACAGCGAACACTGAAGCTTTCTTT
CASGPTANTEAFF
>NA|NA|TRBJ2-1|TRBV12-5
TGTGCTAGTGGAAGGACTCTCGTCAGAAATGAGCAGTTCTTC
CASGRTLVRNEQFF
>NA|NA|TRBJ1-3|TRBV29-1
TGCAGCGTTGGGTCAGGGGCTGGAAACACCATATATTTT
CSVGSGAGNTIYF
>NA|NA|TRBJ1-4|TRBV9
TGTGCCAGCAACGAGAGAACTAATGAAAAACTGTTTTTT
CASNERTNEKLFF
>NA|TRBD1|TRBJ2-1|TRBV7-7
TGTGCCAGCAGCTTAGGACCGGGACAGGGGAATCCCTACAATGAGCAGTTCTTC
CASSLGPGQGNPYNEQFF
>NA|NA|TRBJ1-1|TRBV5-5
TGTGCCAGCAGCTTGGCAGGATGGGGGGCTGAAGCTTTCTTT
CASSLAGWGAEAFF
>NA|NA|TRBJ2-1|TRBV7-9
TGTGCCAGCAGCTTAGCTGGGACACTAAAATACAATGAGCAGTTCTTC
CASSLAGTLKYNEQFF
>NA|NA|TRBJ1-5|TRBV6-6
TGTGCCAGCAGTTCGGCACTTGGGGGCTCAGAGGCCCAGCATTTT
CASSSALGGSEAQHF
>NA|TRBD2|TRBJ2-1|TRBV5-1
TGCGCCAGCAGCCCCGGGACTAGCGGGTACAATGAGCAGTTCTTC
CASSPGTSGYNEQFF
>few|NA|TRBJ1-5|TRBV19
TGTGCCAGTAGTACGGGGCTAAATCAGCCCCAGCATTTT
CASSTGLNQPQHF
>NA|NA|TRBJ2-7|TRBV9
TGTGCCAGCAGCGTAGAGGACGCCTACGAGCAGTACTTC
CASSVEDAYEQYF
>NA|NA|TRBJ2-4|TRBV13
TGTGCCAGCAGCCTCTGGGACACCGCCAAAAACATTCAGTACTTC
CASSLWDTAKNIQYF
>once|TRBD1|TRBJ2-7|TRBV12-5
TGTGCTAGTGGTTTGGTACTTCTGGCCGGGACAGGGAACTACGAGCAGTACTTC
CASGLVLLAGTGNYEQYF
>few|TRBD1|TRBJ2-7|TRBV19
TGTGCCAGTAGTATGTTTTCGGGACAGGGGACCTACGAGCAGTACTTC
CASSMFSGQGTYEQYF
>NA|NA|TRBJ1-4|TRBV5-1
TGCGCCAGCAGCCCGGTGGGTAATGAAAAACTGTTTTTT
CASSPVGNEKLFF